The sequence of this TCR beta chain was determined in a study of T cells in Graves' hyperthyroidism and ophthalmopathy. Germline lookup yields CDR1 ENHRY and CDR2 SYGVKD. V shed 4 bases and J 4 bases; nucleotides not matched to a gene: 6. This CDR3 region has 15 residues. RNA transcripts were the template for amplifying TCR beta CDR3 regions. The HTBI set primed first-round TCR CDR3 RT-PCR. From the multiplex PCR reads, TCRdb called clonotypes with MiXCR, one entry per CDR3 protein. The sample contains more than 600,000 distinct CDR3 sequences, 16% of which appear only once. This receptor was taken from a man younger than 35 with Graves' hyperthyroidism. The chain uses TRBV10-3 and TRBJ2-2; 7 bases map to TRBD2. Specimen: blood. The CDR3 sequence is CAISGRRTSTGELFF. CDR3 in DNA: TGTGCCATCAGTGGACGACGGACTAGCACCGGGGAGCTGTTTTTT.